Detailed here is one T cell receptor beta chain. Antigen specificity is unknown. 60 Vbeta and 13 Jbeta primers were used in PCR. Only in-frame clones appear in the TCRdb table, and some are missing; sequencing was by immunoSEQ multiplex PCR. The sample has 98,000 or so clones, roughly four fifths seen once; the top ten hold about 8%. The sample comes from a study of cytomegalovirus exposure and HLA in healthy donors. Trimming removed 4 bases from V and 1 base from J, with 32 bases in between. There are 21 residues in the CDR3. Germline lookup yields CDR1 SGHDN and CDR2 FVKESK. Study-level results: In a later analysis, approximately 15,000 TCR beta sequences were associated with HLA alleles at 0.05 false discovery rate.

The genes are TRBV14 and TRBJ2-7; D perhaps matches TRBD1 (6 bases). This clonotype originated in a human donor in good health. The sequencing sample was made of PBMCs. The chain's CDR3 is CASSLKISMGARQRKSYEQYF. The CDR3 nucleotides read TGTGCCAGCAGCCTCAAGATCTCTATGGGGGCCCGACAACGAAAGTCCTACGAGCAGTACTTC.